This T cell receptor beta chain derives from a study of Graves' ophthalmopathy and Graves' hyperthyroidism. Overall study: The term stable hyperthyroidism indicated an absence of ophthalmopathy within 18 months of follow-up.

Study results and limitations: Ophthalmopathy was separated from stable hyperthyroidism by a 13-signature model with approximately 91% sensitivity and around 81% specificity. Most clonotypes expanded in thyroid above 0.001 frequency were present in blood too.

Trimming removed 7 bases at V and 3 bases at J, with 13 bases between. Germline V gene data show CDR1 as LNHDA and CDR2 as SQIVND (reference sequence). The length of the CDR3 is 13 residues. RNA transcripts served as template for amplifying TCR beta CDR3 sequences. HTBI-primed RT-PCR formed the first round, and a multiplex PCR formed the second. MiXCR was run by TCRdb on the multiplex PCR reads, yielding one entry per CDR3 protein. This sample has around 1,200,000 distinct CDR3 sequences; approximately 35% occur once, and the top ten carry around 10%. Hyperthyroidism patients, aged 18 to 65, were newly diagnosed, under 2 months' duration. Concerning this clonotype: Antigen unknown. The CDR3 ends on some other residue instead of the conserved phenylalanine or tryptophan, so this is likely a read error.

This receptor was taken from an adult man with Graves' hyperthyroidism. The rearrangement joins TRBV19 to TRBJ2-7; D is ambiguous. What was sequenced was peripheral blood or thyroid tissue (not recorded which). CDR3 DNA: TGTGCCAGTACCGACAAGGTGAACTACGAGCAGTACCTC. This sequence encodes CASTDKVNYEQYL.